This T cell receptor beta chain comes out of a study of T cell responses to AZD1222 COVID-19 vaccine. Whole-study results and caveats: Clonal diversity was possibly underestimated, and the donors were mostly white British, with more females. It was only after the peak T cell response that any repertoires were sampled.

This clone was seen a handful of times. The antigen remains undetermined. The V segment lost 0 bases and the J segment 0 bases; nucleotides outside the gene matches: 1. The CDR3 spans 16 residues. Germline CDR1 LNHDA, CDR2 SQIVND (reference sequence). The assay was immunoSEQ multiplex PCR, and TCRdb's table has in-frame clones only and misses some. This sample has about 50,000 clones, with roughly 80% found just once. This TCR derives from an adult in good health. Sample: peripheral blood, taken on day 0 of AZD1222 vaccination. The V call is TRBV19, the J call TRBJ1-2, with TRBD1 matching 10 bases. The chain's CDR3 is CASSIDGTGANYGYTF. The DNA for the CDR3 is TGTGCCAGTAGTATAGATGGGACAGGGGCTAACTATGGCTACACCTTC.